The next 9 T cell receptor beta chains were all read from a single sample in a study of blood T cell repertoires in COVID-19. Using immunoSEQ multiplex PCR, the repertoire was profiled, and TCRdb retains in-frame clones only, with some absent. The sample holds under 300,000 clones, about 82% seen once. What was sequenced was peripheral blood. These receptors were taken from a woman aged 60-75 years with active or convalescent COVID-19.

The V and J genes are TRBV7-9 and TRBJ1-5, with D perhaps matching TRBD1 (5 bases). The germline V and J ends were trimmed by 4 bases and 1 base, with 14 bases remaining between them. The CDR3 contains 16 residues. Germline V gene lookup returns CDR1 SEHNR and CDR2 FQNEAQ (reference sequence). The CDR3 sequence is CASSSSGGGSNQPQHF. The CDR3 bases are TGTGCCAGCAGCTCCTCGGGGGGTGGGAGCAATCAGCCCCAGCATTTT.

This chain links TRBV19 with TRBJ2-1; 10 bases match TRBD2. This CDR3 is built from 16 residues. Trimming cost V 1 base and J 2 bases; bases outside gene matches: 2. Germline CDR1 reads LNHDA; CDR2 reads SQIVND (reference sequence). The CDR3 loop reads CASSIGLAGAYNEQFF. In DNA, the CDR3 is TGTGCCAGTAGTATAGGCCTAGCGGGGGCCTACAATGAGCAGTTCTTC.

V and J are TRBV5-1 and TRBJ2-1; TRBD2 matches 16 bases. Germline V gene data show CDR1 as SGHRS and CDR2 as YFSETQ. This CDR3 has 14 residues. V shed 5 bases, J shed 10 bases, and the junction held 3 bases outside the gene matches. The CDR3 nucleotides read TGCGCCAGCAGTCAGGGACTAGCGGGAGGGGAGCAGTTCTTC. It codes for CASSQGLAGGEQFF.

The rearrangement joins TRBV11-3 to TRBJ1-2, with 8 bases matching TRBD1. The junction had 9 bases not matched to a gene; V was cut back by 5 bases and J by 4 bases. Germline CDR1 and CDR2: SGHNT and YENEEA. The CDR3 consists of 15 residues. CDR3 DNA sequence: TGTGCCAGCAGCCCAGGACAGGGCGAGCTCTATGGCTACACCTTC. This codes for CASSPGQGELYGYTF.

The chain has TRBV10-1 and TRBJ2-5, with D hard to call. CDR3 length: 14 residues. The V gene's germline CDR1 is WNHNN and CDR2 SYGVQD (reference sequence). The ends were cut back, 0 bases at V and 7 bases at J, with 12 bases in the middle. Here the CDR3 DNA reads TGCGCCAGCAGTGAGTCGAACGGTTTTGGGACCCAGTACTTC. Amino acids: CASSESNGFGTQYF.

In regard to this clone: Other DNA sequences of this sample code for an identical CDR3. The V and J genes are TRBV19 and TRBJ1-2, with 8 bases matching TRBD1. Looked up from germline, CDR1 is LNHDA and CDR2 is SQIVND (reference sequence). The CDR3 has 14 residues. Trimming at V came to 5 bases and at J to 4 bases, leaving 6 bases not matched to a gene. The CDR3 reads CASSPQGAGYGYTF. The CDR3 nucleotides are TGTGCCAGTAGTCCGCAGGGGGCCGGCTATGGCTACACCTTC.

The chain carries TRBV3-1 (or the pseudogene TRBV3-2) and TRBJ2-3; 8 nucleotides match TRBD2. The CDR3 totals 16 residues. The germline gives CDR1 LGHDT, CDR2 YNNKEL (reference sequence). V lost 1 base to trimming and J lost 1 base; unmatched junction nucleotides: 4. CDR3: CASSQVELAGTDTQYF. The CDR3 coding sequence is TGTGCCAGCAGCCAAGTTGAACTAGCGGGCACAGATACGCAGTATTTT.

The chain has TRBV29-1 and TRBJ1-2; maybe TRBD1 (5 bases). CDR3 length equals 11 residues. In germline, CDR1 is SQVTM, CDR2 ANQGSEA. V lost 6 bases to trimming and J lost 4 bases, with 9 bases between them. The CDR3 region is CSVGVVYGYTF. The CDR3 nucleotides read TGCAGCGTAGGGGTCGTCTATGGCTACACCTTC.

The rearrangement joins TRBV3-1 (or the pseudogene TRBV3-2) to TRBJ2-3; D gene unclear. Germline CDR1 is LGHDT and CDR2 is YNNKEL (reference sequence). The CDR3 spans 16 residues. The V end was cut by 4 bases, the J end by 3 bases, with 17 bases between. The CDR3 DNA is TGTGCCAGCAGCCCGCGTTTTCTCCCCGGGACAGATACGCAGTATTTT. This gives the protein CASSPRFLPGTDTQYF.